Listed below are T cell receptor beta chains from one sample, sequenced in a study of T cell repertoires in cytomegalovirus infection. TCRdb re-analysed the reads in MiXCR, keeping a single row per CDR3 protein. The sample lists roughly 920,000 distinct CDR3 sequences; approximately 31% were seen once. No antigen has been identified for these receptors. The sequencing used cultured CD8+ T cells from PBMCs, collected from culture after CMV antigen stimulation. Every receptor here comes from a human donor in good health (CMV status not recorded). Some clones in this sample may be carry-over from other donors' samples. Both conserved end residues are trimmed from each CDR3. Part of the rows lack a size; the others show once, few, many or a class for expanded clones.

TRBV12-3/TRBV12-4 . ASTTSGRDPYEQY
TRBV6-2/TRBV6-3 few ASSLRWIGDVYGYT
TRBV20-1 . SARRQGMKLF
TRBV6-6 . ASGFIYSNQPQH
TRBV7-8 many ASSLALKSYNEQF
TRBV12-3/TRBV12-4 many ASSFSPGLSGYT
TRBV4-1 few ASSRTGITGELF
TRBV2 . ASSDVGVNYNEQF
TRBV27 few ASSKTGGNADTQY
TRBV12-3/TRBV12-4 few ASRPDTQETQY
TRBV6-6 . ASSYSRNIQY
TRBV7-9 few ASSGDAGRDTGELF
TRBV7-2 many ASSPGTSGGRLSDTQY
TRBV20-1 . SASGGQPPQLYGYT
TRBV7-8 many ASSRTGFNNEQF
TRBV6-6 . ASSYAVSAEQF
TRBV10-3 few AISESGGAPYNEQF
TRBV19 . ASSIVMSLASNTEAF
TRBV6-6 few ASRVTGVLNTEAF
TRBV7-2 many ASSLVGGRGDTQY
TRBV27 . ASSLGPGGSGGYT
TRBV7-6 many ASSSAPTRPNEQF
TRBV7-2 many ASSLAGTHVNYGYT
TRBV19 . ASSSSDGNTEAF
TRBV4-2 . ASSQLGGETIEKLF
TRBV28 few ASSLTSGNTEAF
TRBV13 . ASSPRGGINEQY
TRBV9 few ASSVAKTPYEQY
TRBV6-1 . ASSEADPGGETQY
TRBV6-1 . ASSGSVRDYGYT
TRBV6-6 . ASSYFTPHTGELF
TRBV4-1 few ASSQLPTAEETQY
TRBV27 many ASSVPRAGRTDTQY
TRBV27 . ASSPTSGLPYEQY
TRBV11-2 few ASSLLAALAGSTDTQY
TRBV4-1 few ASSQDREAF
TRBV19 few ASSPEGQGAPGYT
TRBV4-1 . ASSQGGAGEDEKLF
TRBV7-9 . ASSPRPASPIQY
TRBV4-1 few ASSQERTYNQPQH
TRBV7-9 . ASSDDPGGRKLF
TRBV2 many ASSDWGGNGRETQY
TRBV7-9 . ASRIGEVDGYT
TRBV7-9 . ASSTSLAADYGYT
TRBV28 . ATRKEGNTEAF
TRBV7-2 many ASSLDSSQETQY
TRBV20-1 . SASVSGGWNEQF
TRBV7-6 . ASSSRSLREDTQY
TRBV6-1 . ASSDPEDNEQF
TRBV7-2 many ASSYGSGTQY
TRBV6-6 . ASRLPGGSYNEQF
TRBV7-2 many ASSLRPMGEEQF
TRBV6-5 . ASRHGLAGGYEQF
TRBV2 many ASSPRDRPNQPQH
TRBV7-3 . ASSLRGLGQETQY